This paragraph reports one T cell receptor (beta chain). Clones were read by immunoSEQ multiplex PCR, and TCRdb kept only the in-frame ones, dropping some. The sample shows about 59,000 clones, roughly 90% of them seen only once. These data are taken from a study of blood T cell repertoires in COVID-19. Germline CDR1 is SNHLY and CDR2 is FYNNEI. The CDR3 contains 16 residues. V was clipped by 4 bases and J by 2 bases; unmatched bases: 8. The clonotype was recovered from an elderly man with acute or convalescent COVID-19. The chain employs TRBV2 and TRBJ2-1; 7 bases are a match to TRBD2. Sequencing used peripheral blood. In DNA, the CDR3 is TGTGCCAGCAGTGGAAGCGGGGACGGCACCTACAATGAGCAGTTCTTC. Encoded protein: CASSGSGDGTYNEQFF.